The source of this T cell receptor (beta chain) is a study of blood T cell repertoires in COVID-19 (TCRdb year 2020). With respect to the entire study: Samples covering the acute and convalescent phases of COVID-19 were provided by collaborators in the United States, Italy and Spain. The prospective study material was composed of cDNA or gDNA derived from T cells, B-cell-depleted T cells, or PBMCs. The dataset comprised deeply sampled blood TCRbeta repertoires from subjects exposed to, actively infected with, or recovered from COVID-19. The repertoires were released in a freely available public database meant as a resource for research on the immune response to SARS-CoV-2. The samples were drawn from the first 160 participants of the ongoing ImmuneRACE study and from over a thousand subjects provided by 6 global collaborators. Sample metadata almost always included a de-identified subject ID, COVID-19 status, age in years and sex. Where available, HLA class I and class II types were obtained from metadata supplied by the sample provider rather than from assay-based typing.

TCRbeta CDR3 regions were amplified from genomic DNA using the immunoSEQ Assay, a bias-controlled multiplex PCR. The paper's data handling went like this. Within the assay, amplification of reference gene primers was used to estimate how many nucleated cells each sample contained. Sequence reads were collapsed and filtered to measure the absolute abundance of every unique TCRbeta CDR3 rearrangement. For each sample, productive Simpson clonality was calculated as the square root of Simpson's diversity index over productive rearrangements. The clones in this table, taken by TCRdb from immuneACCESS, are in-frame only. Not every clone is retained; where verified, under half of the shortfall comes from an unresolved V gene, and the cause of the rest is unknown. Clonal size and the V and J genes are those of that table, whereas D and trimming came from the DNA. In this sample the table shows 150,000 or so clones, about four fifths of which occur a single time. Roughly 5.7% of the sample lies in the top ten.

Remarks on this clone: What antigen it recognizes has not been identified. Base qualities are not at hand, and no much larger clone is one base apart.

Enrolling through a virtual design, the prospective study's participants ranged in age from roughly 18 to 100 years and lived across 20 to 30 United States geographic areas. To assign participants to cohorts, the prospective study relied on clinical history that participants themselves reported in a screening survey and a study questionnaire. A participant counted as exposed if, within 2 weeks of entering the study, that participant had been in contact with someone who had a PCR-confirmed or clinician-diagnosed COVID-19 case. Mobile phlebotomists in the prospective study collected whole blood, serum and a nasopharyngeal or oropharyngeal swab from every participant. Prospective study participants could optionally give additional blood draws and questionnaires over an approximately two-month period. Prospective study blood samples were shipped either frozen or at room temperature before DNA extraction.

Findings and caveats that apply to the study as a whole: How much clinical and demographic metadata was included differed by source and by participant, and the metadata was provided uncurated.

This sequence was found in a woman aged 45-65 years who had been exposed to COVID-19. Sequences were obtained from PBMCs or T cells enriched from blood (not recorded which).

The nucleotide sequence is given as TGTGCCAGCAGTGCGGAGGGCCTATTATTAGAGACCCAGTACTTC. This codes for CASSAEGLLLETQYF. The sequence joins TRBV2 to TRBJ2-5; possibly the D gene is TRBD2, per 6 matching bases. The CDR3 sequence holds 15 residues, the cysteine and phenylalanine included. Only CDR3 DNA remains: 45 bases, in frame from the first base. The junction shows trimming of 4 bases on V and 4 bases on J, plus 16 bases between the germline ends. CDR1 SNHLY and CDR2 FYNNEI are derived from the germline V gene. This CDR3, with the reference TRBV2 and TRBJ2-5 proteins standing in past its ends, gives the full variable domain EPEVTQTPSHQVTQMGQEVILRCVPISNHLYFYWYRQILGQKVEFLVSFYNNEISEKSEIFDDQFSVERPDGSNFTLKIRSTKLEDSAMYFCASSAEGLLLETQYFGPGTRLLVL.